This T cell receptor (beta chain) was sequenced for a study of T cells in Graves' hyperthyroidism and ophthalmopathy. Study results and caveats: Blood shared most expanded thyroid clonotypes above 0.001. Researchers report that a 13 V-J model separated ophthalmopathy from stable hyperthyroidism.

This clonotype was seen a handful of times. Its target is not known. Germline CDR1 is SGHTS and CDR2 is YDEGEE. This CDR3 has 15 amino acids. The V gene end was trimmed by 5 bases and the J gene end by 1 base; junction bases not matched to a gene: 5. Amplification yielded TCR beta CDR3 regions, with RNA transcripts as the source. HTBI primers were employed in a first-round RT-PCR of the TCR CDR3. TCRdb processed the multiplex PCR reads anew with MiXCR; each CDR3 protein has one entry. Of a few hundred thousand distinct CDR3 sequences in the sample, 22% were seen once. The source of this sequence is a man aged 25-45 years with Graves' ophthalmopathy. This chain uses TRBV5-8 with TRBJ1-3; TRBD1 agrees at 8 bases. The specimen sequenced was blood. CDR3 loop: CASREQGVSGNTIYF. For the CDR3, the DNA is TGTGCCAGCAGGGAACAGGGGGTGTCTGGAAACACCATATATTTT.